A selection of T cell receptor beta chains follows, all from one sample in a study of neurological immune-mediated disorders. TCRdb ran MiXCR on the 5' RACE reads and lists one entry per CDR3 protein. This sample has 72,000 or so distinct CDR3 sequences, with under 20% found just once. What was sequenced was PBMCs. Receptors originate from a woman in her 40s in good health. Each CDR3 is given with its conserved first and last residue. Fields, in order: clone size, D gene, V gene, J gene, CDR3 DNA, CDR3 protein. A D gene is named only where the DNA matches it firmly. Where a row states a size, it is once, few, many or the class of an expanded clone; other rows omit it.

>-|TRBD1|TRBV20-1|TRBJ2-1
TGCAGGGCACAGGGGGACTACAATGAGCAGTTCTTC
CRAQGDYNEQFF
>many|-|TRBV7-2|TRBJ2-5
TGTGCCAGCAGACCCAGCGGGGACACAAACCAAGAGACCCAGTACTTC
CASRPSGDTNQETQYF
>-|-|TRBV6-1|TRBJ2-7
TGTGCCAGCAGACTCGGCAGGGAGCAGTACTTC
CASRLGREQYF
>many|-|TRBV5-1|TRBJ2-7
TGCGCCAGCAGCTTGGGGGGCGCGGGCTACGAGCAGTACTTC
CASSLGGAGYEQYF
>few|-|TRBV7-9|TRBJ2-7
TGTGCCAGCACCTTTGGGTACGAGCAGTACTTC
CASTFGYEQYF
>many|TRBD1|TRBV7-2|TRBJ1-2
TGTGCCAGCAGCTTAGGGACAGGGCCTTCTAACTATGGCTACACCTTC
CASSLGTGPSNYGYTF
>many|-|TRBV7-2|TRBJ1-1
TGTGCCAGCAGGTTGGACAGTTTGAACACTGAAGCTTTCTTT
CASRLDSLNTEAFF
>many|-|TRBV7-2|TRBJ2-5
TGTGCCAGCAGCTTAAATTGGGGAGAGACCCAGTACTTC
CASSLNWGETQYF
>many|-|TRBV28|TRBJ1-5
TGTGCCAGCACCACTTTAAGGGATAGCAATCAGCCCCAGCATTTT
CASTTLRDSNQPQHF
>many|TRBD2|TRBV29-1|TRBJ2-5
TGCAGCGTTGATCCTAGCGGGGCGTGGGAGACCCAGTACTTC
CSVDPSGAWETQYF
>many|-|TRBV6-1|TRBJ1-1
TGTGCCAGCAGACGAGAAGAGTGGGTACCTGAAGCTTTCTTT
CASRREEWVPEAFF
>many|TRBD2|TRBV20-1|TRBJ2-3
TGCAGTGCTAGGGTGGCTAGCGGCCAAGGTACGCAGTATTTT
CSARVASGQGTQYF
>many|-|TRBV6-5|TRBJ1-1
TGTGCCACACGTGGGGGGCCTATTTTGGCTTTCTTT
CATRGGPILAFF
>many|-|TRBV5-1|TRBJ2-2
TGCGCCAGCAGCTTGACAGGAACAAACACCGGGGAGCTGTTTTTT
CASSLTGTNTGELFF
>few|-|TRBV2|TRBJ1-1
TGTGCCAGCAGTGAAGTGGGTCTGAACACTGAAGCTTTCTTT
CASSEVGLNTEAFF
>many|-|TRBV7-2|TRBJ2-5
TGTGCCAGCAGCTTAGGGGAGCGTTGGGAGACCCAGTACTTC
CASSLGERWETQYF
>-|-|TRBV20-1|TRBJ2-7
TGCAGTGCTTGTGGGCGCACCTACGAGCAGTACTTC
CSACGRTYEQYF
>-|TRBD2|TRBV6-2/TRBV6-3|TRBJ2-5
TGTGCCAGCAGTTACTCGAGGACTAGCGGGAGAGAGACCCGGTACTTC
CASSYSRTSGRETRYF
>-|-|TRBV29-1|TRBJ1-1
TGCAGCGTTGAAAAGACAGGAGAAGCCACTGAAGCTTTCTTT
CSVEKTGEATEAFF
>few|-|TRBV10-2|TRBJ1-2
TGCGCCAGCAGCCCTCCTATGCACTATGGCTACACCTTC
CASSPPMHYGYTF
>many|-|TRBV7-2|TRBJ2-1
TGTGCCAGCAGCTTAGCGGTCGGTGAGCAGTTCTTC
CASSLAVGEQFF
>few|TRBD1|TRBV18|TRBJ2-6
TGTGCCAGCTCACCAGGATGGGGGACAGGGTCGTCTGGGGCCAACGTCCTGACTTTC
CASSPGWGTGSSGANVLTF
>-|TRBD1|TRBV20-1|TRBJ2-5
TGCAGTGCGACCGGGACAGGTACCGATACCCAGTACTTC
CSATGTGTDTQYF
>many|TRBD1|TRBV3-1|TRBJ2-2
TGTGCCAGCAGGTCCGGGACAGGGGTCGGGGAGCTGTTTTTT
CASRSGTGVGELFF
>-|-|TRBV20-1|TRBJ1-2
TGCAGTGCCCCCTGGGAGCTTATTGGCTACACCTTC
CSAPWELIGYTF
>few|TRBD1|TRBV27|TRBJ2-2
TGTGCCAGCAGTCCTGGGACAGGCTACACCGGGGAGCTGTTTTTT
CASSPGTGYTGELFF
>many|TRBD1|TRBV10-3|TRBJ2-1
TGTGCCATCAGTGAAGGGACAGGGATCTACAATGAGCAGTTCTTC
CAISEGTGIYNEQFF
>-|-|TRBV29-1|TRBJ1-1
TGCAGCGTTGACCTGCCGGGCAGGGACACTGAAGCTTTCTTT
CSVDLPGRDTEAFF
>many|-|TRBV5-1|TRBJ2-5
TGCGCCAGCAGCCAGTCGAGTACGGAGACCCAGTACTTC
CASSQSSTETQYF
>many|-|TRBV7-9|TRBJ1-1
TGTGCCAGCAGCTTCAAGGATGAGAACACTGAAGCTTTCTTT
CASSFKDENTEAFF
>many|-|TRBV4-3|TRBJ1-2
TGCGCCAGCAGCCAAGATACCGGGATCGGGAACTATGGCTACACCTTC
CASSQDTGIGNYGYTF
>many|-|TRBV12-3/TRBV12-4|TRBJ2-2
TGTGCCAGCACCCCGACCGGGCCAGGACCCGGGGAGCTGTTTTTT
CASTPTGPGPGELFF
>many|TRBD1|TRBV27|TRBJ1-1
TGTGCCAGCAGTGACGGACAGGGGCGAGGTGAAGCTTTCTTT
CASSDGQGRGEAFF
>many|TRBD2|TRBV7-3|TRBJ2-1
TGTGCCAGCAGCTTAGGTAGCGGGGGGGCGCCTTACAATGAGCAGTTCTTC
CASSLGSGGAPYNEQFF
>many|-|TRBV7-2|TRBJ2-5
TGTGCCAGCACCACGGCGGGGTCGCCGGGAGAGACCCAGTACTTC
CASTTAGSPGETQYF
>many|TRBD2|TRBV9|TRBJ2-3
TGTGCCAGCAGCCGGGGGGGGCGCACAGATACGCAGTATTTT
CASSRGGRTDTQYF
>many|TRBD2|TRBV20-1|TRBJ2-1
TGCAGTGCCGCCAGCGGGGGCCGGGTGAGAGGTGAGCAGTTCTTC
CSAASGGRVRGEQFF
>-|TRBD1|TRBV5-6|TRBJ2-5
TGTGCCAGCAGCAAGGGACAGGGGGCGCCCCGGGAGACCCAGTACTTC
CASSKGQGAPRETQYF
>many|TRBD1|TRBV5-1|TRBJ1-2
TGCGCCAGCAGCTCAGGGGGCGGCTACACCTTC
CASSSGGGYTF
>many|-|TRBV27|TRBJ2-5
TGTGCCAGCAGTTTATATGGGGGGCAACAAGAGACCCAGTACTTC
CASSLYGGQQETQYF
>many|-|TRBV6-2/TRBV6-3|TRBJ2-3
TGTGCCAGCAGTTACCTGGAAAATTCAGATACGCAGTATTTT
CASSYLENSDTQYF
>many|-|TRBV20-1|TRBJ1-2
TGCAGTGCTAGACAGGACTATGGCTACACCTTC
CSARQDYGYTF
>few|TRBD2|TRBV6-1|TRBJ2-1
TGTGCCAGCAGCCCTAGCGGGGGGTGGAATGAGCAGTTCTTC
CASSPSGGWNEQFF
>once|-|TRBV3-1|TRBJ1-5
TGTGCCAGCAACCAAGATGCAACAGGGAATCAGCCCCAGCATTTT
CASNQDATGNQPQHF
>-|-|TRBV12-3/TRBV12-4|TRBJ1-5
-
CACSARGTGYSNQPQHF
>many|-|TRBV7-3|TRBJ1-5
TGTGCCAGCAGCCTTCGACCTGGTGAGGAAGGCAATCAGCCCCAGCATTTT
CASSLRPGEEGNQPQHF
>many|-|TRBV10-3|TRBJ2-5
TGTGCCATCAGTGACGGCGAAGGGGAGACCCAGTACTTC
CAISDGEGETQYF
>once|-|TRBV12-3/TRBV12-4|TRBJ1-5
TGTGCCAGCAGTCACAGGGTATGGGGCAATCACCCCCAGCATTTT
CASSHRVWGNHPQHF
>-|TRBD1|TRBV9|TRBJ2-2
TGTGCCAGCAGCATTGGACAGGCCGGGGAGCTGTTTTTT
CASSIGQAGELFF
>many|-|TRBV28|TRBJ2-6
TGTGCCAGCAGTTTAATTTTGACCCAAAGCTCTGGGGCCAACGTCCTGACTTTC
CASSLILTQSSGANVLTF
>many|-|TRBV3-1|TRBJ2-1
TGTGCCAGCAGCCAAGAGGGCAGGGGAAAGGTAGGCAATGAGCAGTTCTTC
CASSQEGRGKVGNEQFF
>many|TRBD1|TRBV5-1|TRBJ1-1
TGCGCCAGCAGCTCTGACAGGGAGGGGACTGAAGCTTTCTTT
CASSSDREGTEAFF
>many|-|TRBV5-1|TRBJ2-3
TGCGCCAGCAGCTTGGAACTACGAGGAGTGGGCACAGATACGCAGTATTTT
CASSLELRGVGTDTQYF
>many|-|TRBV15|TRBJ2-1
TGTGCCACCAGCAGAGACTTGGGCAATGAGCAGTTCTTC
CATSRDLGNEQFF
>many|-|TRBV7-2|TRBJ2-2
TGTGCCAGCAACTCGCGACAGCCTGGGAACACCGGGGAGCTGTTTTTT
CASNSRQPGNTGELFF
>many|-|TRBV20-1|TRBJ1-3
TGCAGTGCTAGAGGGACAACCGCGACCCGAAACACCATATATTTT
CSARGTTATRNTIYF